Below, one TCR beta chain is given with its context. Its cognate antigen is unknown. CDR3 length: 17 residues. Germline loops: CDR1 SGHTA, CDR2 FQGTGA. The germline V and J ends were trimmed by 5 bases and 1 base, with 17 bases remaining between them. The sample originates from a study of T cell repertoires and HLA-DP antigens. Libraries were prepared by immunoSEQ multiplex PCR; TCRdb keeps only in-frame clonotypes and omits some of them. The repertoire has over 100,000 clones, approximately 92% of them found once; the top ten carry approximately 0.29%. Source material: CD4+ T cells from PBMCs. The chain links TRBV7-3 to TRBJ2-2; a possible D gene is TRBD1 (5 bases). The clonotype comes from a woman aged 18-29 years in good health and CMV-seronegative. The CDR3 here is CASSPRPAGRNTGELFF. The CDR3 coding sequence is TGTGCCAGCAGCCCCCGCCCGGCAGGGCGGAACACCGGGGAGCTGTTTTTT. The full variable domain, rest sourced from reference TRBV7-3 and TRBJ2-2, is GAGVSQTPSNKVTEKGKYVELRCDPISGHTALYWYRQSLGQGPEFLIYFQGTGAADDSGLPNDRFFAVRPEGSVSTLKIQRTERGDSAVYLCASSPRPAGRNTGELFFGEGSRLTVL.